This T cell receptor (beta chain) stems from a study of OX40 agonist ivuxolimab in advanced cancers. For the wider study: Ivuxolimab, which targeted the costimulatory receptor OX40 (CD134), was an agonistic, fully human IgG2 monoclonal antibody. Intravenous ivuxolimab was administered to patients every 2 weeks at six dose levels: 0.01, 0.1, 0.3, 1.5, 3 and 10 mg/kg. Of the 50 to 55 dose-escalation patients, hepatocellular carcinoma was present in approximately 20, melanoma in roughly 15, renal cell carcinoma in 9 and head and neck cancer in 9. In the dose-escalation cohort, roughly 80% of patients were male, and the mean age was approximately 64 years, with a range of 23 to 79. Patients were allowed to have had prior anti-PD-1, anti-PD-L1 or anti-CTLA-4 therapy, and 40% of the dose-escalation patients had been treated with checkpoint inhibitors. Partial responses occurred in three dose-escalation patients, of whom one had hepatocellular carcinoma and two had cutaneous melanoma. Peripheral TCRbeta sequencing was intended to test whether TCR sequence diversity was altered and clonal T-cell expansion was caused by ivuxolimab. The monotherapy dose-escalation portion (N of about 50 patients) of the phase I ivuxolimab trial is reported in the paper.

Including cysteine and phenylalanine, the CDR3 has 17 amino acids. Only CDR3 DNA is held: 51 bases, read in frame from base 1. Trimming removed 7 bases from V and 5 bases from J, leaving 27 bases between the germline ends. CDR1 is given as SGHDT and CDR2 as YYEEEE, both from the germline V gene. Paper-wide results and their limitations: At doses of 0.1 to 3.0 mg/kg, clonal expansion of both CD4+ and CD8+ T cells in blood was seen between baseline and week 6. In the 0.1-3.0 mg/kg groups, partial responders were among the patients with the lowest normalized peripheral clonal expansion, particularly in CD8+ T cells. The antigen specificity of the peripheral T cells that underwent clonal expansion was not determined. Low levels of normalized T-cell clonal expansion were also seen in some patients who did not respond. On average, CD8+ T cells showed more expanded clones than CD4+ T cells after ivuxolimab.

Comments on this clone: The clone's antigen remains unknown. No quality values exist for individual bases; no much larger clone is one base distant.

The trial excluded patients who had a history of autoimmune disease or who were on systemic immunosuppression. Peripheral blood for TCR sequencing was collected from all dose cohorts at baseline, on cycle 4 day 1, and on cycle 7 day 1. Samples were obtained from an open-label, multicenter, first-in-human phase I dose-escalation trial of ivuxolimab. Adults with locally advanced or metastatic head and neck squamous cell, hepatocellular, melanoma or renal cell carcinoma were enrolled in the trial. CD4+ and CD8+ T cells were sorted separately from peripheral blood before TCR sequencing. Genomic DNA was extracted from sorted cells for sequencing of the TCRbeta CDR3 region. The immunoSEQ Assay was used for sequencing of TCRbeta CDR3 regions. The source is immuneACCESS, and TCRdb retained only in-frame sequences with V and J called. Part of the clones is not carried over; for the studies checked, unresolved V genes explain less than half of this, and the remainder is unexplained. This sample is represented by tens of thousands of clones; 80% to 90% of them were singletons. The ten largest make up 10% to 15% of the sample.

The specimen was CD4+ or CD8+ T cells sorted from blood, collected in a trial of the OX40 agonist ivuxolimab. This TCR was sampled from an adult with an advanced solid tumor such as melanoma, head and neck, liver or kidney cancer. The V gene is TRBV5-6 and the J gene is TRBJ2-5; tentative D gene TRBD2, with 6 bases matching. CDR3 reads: CASGEDGRDSSVETQYF. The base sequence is TGTGCCAGCGGGGAAGACGGGCGGGACTCATCAGTGGAGACCCAGTACTTC.